This is a list of T cell receptor beta chains from one sample in a study of cytomegalovirus exposure and HLA in healthy donors. TCRdb's table, derived via immunoSEQ multiplex PCR, lists solely in-frame clones and lacks some. This sample has roughly 140,000 clones, with around 87% found just once. The material sequenced was PBMCs. These receptors came from a man aged 18-30 years in good health and CMV-seropositive. The CDR3 runs from the conserved cysteine through the conserved F or W. Fields, in order: CDR3 protein, CDR3 DNA, J gene, D gene, clone size, V gene. The D gene is left open where the match is weak. Only some rows state a clone size, as once, few, many or a class for expanded clones.

CASQGAGSGANVLTF TGTGCCAGCCAGGGGGCCGGGTCTGGGGCCAACGTCCTGACTTTC TRBJ2-6 TRBD1 NA TRBV6-5
CASSVSGGAYETQYF TGTGCCAGTAGTGTTAGCGGGGGGGCGTACGAGACCCAGTACTTC TRBJ2-5 TRBD2 NA TRBV19
CASTETGANTGELFF TGTGCCAGCACGGAGACAGGGGCGAACACCGGGGAGCTGTTTTTT TRBJ2-2 TRBD1 NA TRBV7-9
CASSVEDRDRGRENTIYF TGTGCCAGCAGCGTAGAGGATCGGGACAGGGGGCGCGAAAACACCATATATTTT TRBJ1-3 TRBD1 NA TRBV9
CASSSWAGGRDPDTQYF TGTGCCAGCAGCTCGTGGGCCGGCGGGAGGGACCCGGATACGCAGTATTTT TRBJ2-3 TRBD2 NA TRBV11-2
CASSAGTGGVGYTF TGTGCCAGCAGCGCCGGGACAGGGGGAGTTGGCTACACCTTC TRBJ1-2 TRBD1 once TRBV9
CASRRDSHTDTQYF TGTGCCAGCAGGCGAGACAGTCACACAGATACGCAGTATTTT TRBJ2-3 NA NA TRBV7-9
CASSLETSTDTQYF TGTGCCAGCAGCCTAGAGACAAGCACAGATACGCAGTATTTT TRBJ2-3 NA NA TRBV14
CAISELGLSSSYEQYF TGTGCCATCAGTGAGTTGGGACTAAGCTCCTCCTACGAGCAGTACTTC TRBJ2-7 TRBD2 NA TRBV10-3
CASSGQGGTGELFF TGTGCCAGCAGTGGGCAGGGGGGCACCGGGGAGCTGTTTTTT TRBJ2-2 NA NA TRBV27
CASSSTAYRGQVYGYTF TGTGCCAGCAGCTCCACCGCGTACAGGGGGCAGGTCTATGGCTACACCTTC TRBJ1-2 TRBD1 NA TRBV5-8
CASSVRGLQNTGELFF TGTGCCAGCAGTGTCCGGGGACTACAGAACACCGGGGAGCTGTTTTTT TRBJ2-2 TRBD2 NA TRBV25-1
CASSYPPGGGELFF TGTGCCAGCAGTTACCCACCGGGGGGCGGGGAGCTGTTTTTT TRBJ2-2 TRBD2 NA TRBV6-5
CASSHRVRGTDTQYF TGTGCCAGCAGCCACCGGGTCAGGGGCACAGATACGCAGTATTTT TRBJ2-3 NA NA TRBV14
CAWSPPLWQAGEKLFF TGTGCCTGGAGCCCCCCCTTGTGGCAGGCGGGGGAAAAACTGTTTTTT TRBJ1-4 NA NA TRBV30
CASRILGGLNNEQFF TGTGCCAGCAGGATCCTCGGGGGTCTCAACAATGAGCAGTTCTTC TRBJ2-1 NA NA TRBV6-6
CASSQDADQGINQPQHF TGTGCCAGCAGCCAAGATGCCGACCAGGGGATCAATCAGCCCCAGCATTTT TRBJ1-5 NA NA TRBV4-2
CASSRAGTSSEQFF TGTGCCAGCAGCCGGGCCGGGACTAGCAGTGAGCAGTTCTTC TRBJ2-1 TRBD2 NA TRBV5-4
CASSLRDSNTGELFF TGTGCCAGCAGCCTGAGGGACAGTAACACCGGGGAGCTGTTTTTT TRBJ2-2 TRBD1 NA TRBV6-1
CASSYRDRARETQYF TGCGCCAGCAGCTACCGGGACAGGGCCAGAGAGACCCAGTACTTC TRBJ2-5 TRBD1 NA TRBV5-1
CAISLTRDSGNTIYF TGTGCCATCAGCTTAACTAGGGACTCTGGAAACACCATATATTTT TRBJ1-3 NA once TRBV10-3
CASSLVGQANQPQHF TGCGCCAGCAGCTTGGTCGGACAGGCCAATCAGCCCCAGCATTTT TRBJ1-5 TRBD1 NA TRBV5-1
CASSYRGTIEAFF TGTGCCAGCAGTTACAGGGGGACCATTGAAGCTTTCTTT TRBJ1-1 NA NA TRBV6-5
CASSLDDRGPYEQYF TGTGCCAGCAGCTTGGATGACAGGGGGCCCTACGAGCAGTACTTC TRBJ2-7 TRBD1 NA TRBV7-6
CASGLDSILHTQYF TGTGCTAGTGGTTTGGACTCTATACTACATACGCAGTATTTT TRBJ2-3 NA NA TRBV12-5
CASSLYRTAGAKNIQYF TGTGCCAGCAGCTTATACAGGACCGCAGGGGCCAAAAACATTCAGTACTTC TRBJ2-4 NA NA TRBV11-2
CASSISQAEREGYTF TGTGCCAGTAGTATCTCGCAGGCGGAGAGGGAGGGCTACACCTTC TRBJ1-2 NA NA TRBV19
CASGPRGRVGTEAFF TGTGCCAGCGGCCCGCGGGGCCGGGTGGGCACTGAAGCTTTCTTT TRBJ1-1 NA NA TRBV6-1
CASSSPLISNEQFF TGTGCCAGCAGTAGCCCACTCATCTCGAATGAGCAGTTCTTC TRBJ2-1 NA NA TRBV27
CASSYSKGAVSYEQYF TGTGCCAGCAGTTACTCGAAAGGGGCCGTATCCTACGAGCAGTACTTC TRBJ2-7 NA NA TRBV6-5
CAWSELAPYEQYF TGTGCCTGGAGTGAACTAGCCCCCTACGAGCAGTACTTC TRBJ2-7 NA NA TRBV30
CASSLATAWGGNTEAFF TGTGCCAGCAGCTTGGCTACAGCCTGGGGAGGGAACACTGAAGCTTTCTTT TRBJ1-1 NA NA TRBV5-4
CASSYAGAYEQYF TGTGCCAGCAGTTACGCAGGTGCCTACGAGCAGTACTTC TRBJ2-7 NA NA TRBV6-5
CASTPDGTSLDEQFF TGTGCCAGCACGCCTGACGGGACTAGCTTAGATGAGCAGTTCTTC TRBJ2-1 TRBD2 NA TRBV5-4
CASRERGSPYGYTF TGTGCCAGCAGGGAGAGGGGGTCTCCCTATGGCTACACCTTC TRBJ1-2 NA NA TRBV6-5
CASSGVRGTDTQYF TGTGCCAGCAGTGGGGTCAGGGGAACAGATACGCAGTATTTT TRBJ2-3 NA NA TRBV2
CASSSGGTEAFF TGTGCCAGCAGCTCGGGGGGGACTGAAGCTTTCTTT TRBJ1-1 NA few TRBV11-2
CAISAGDEQYF TGTGCCATCAGTGCGGGGGACGAGCAGTACTTC TRBJ2-7 NA NA TRBV10-3
CTSSQGGGGGTDTQYF TGCACCAGCAGCCAAGGAGGTGGCGGGGGGACAGATACGCAGTATTTT TRBJ2-3 NA NA TRBV1
CASSYDRAGYSPLHF TGTGCCAGCAGTTACGACAGGGCTGGTTATTCACCCCTCCACTTT TRBJ1-6 TRBD1 once TRBV6-5
CASSITGTGIYNEQFF TGTGCCAGTAGTATCACCGGGACAGGGATTTACAATGAGCAGTTCTTC TRBJ2-1 TRBD1 NA TRBV19
CSVDLARHEQFF TGCAGCGTTGATCTAGCCCGGCATGAGCAGTTCTTC TRBJ2-1 NA NA TRBV29-1
CASSQAGQSGPSAQGAQYF TGCGCCAGCAGCCAAGCTGGGCAGTCCGGTCCTAGCGCCCAGGGGGCCCAGTACTTC TRBJ2-5 NA NA TRBV4-1
CASNTGAYNSPLHF TGTGCCAGTAATACAGGGGCCTATAATTCACCCCTCCACTTT TRBJ1-6 TRBD1 once TRBV19
CASSPQGAPLTDTQYF TGTGCCAGCTCACCTCAGGGGGCGCCCCTCACAGATACGCAGTATTTT TRBJ2-3 TRBD1 NA TRBV18
CASSFRLAGGRETQYF TGTGCCAGCAGCTTCCGACTAGCGGGGGGGCGGGAGACCCAGTACTTC TRBJ2-5 TRBD2 NA TRBV7-6
CASTRGQGSSGELFF TGTGCCAGCACCCGGGGACAGGGTTCTTCCGGGGAGCTGTTTTTT TRBJ2-2 TRBD1 NA TRBV6-1
CAISDQRVNYEQYF TGTGCCATCAGTGACCAAAGAGTTAACTACGAGCAGTACTTC TRBJ2-7 NA NA TRBV10-3
CASSITSSMQETQYF TGTGCCAGTAGTATAACGAGCTCAATGCAAGAGACCCAGTACTTC TRBJ2-5 NA NA TRBV19
CASSKVAAPGSYEQYF TGTGCCAGCAGCAAAGTGGCAGCTCCGGGAAGCTACGAGCAGTACTTC TRBJ2-7 NA NA TRBV21-1
CASRPRGATEQYF TGTGCCAGTAGGCCCCGGGGGGCTACCGAGCAGTACTTC TRBJ2-7 NA NA TRBV19
CASSQRQFGSGELFF TGTGCCAGCAGCCAGAGGCAATTCGGAAGCGGGGAGCTGTTTTTT TRBJ2-2 NA NA TRBV9
CASSPGGVGNTEAFF TGTGCCAGCAGCCCAGGTGGTGTGGGGAACACTGAAGCTTTCTTT TRBJ1-1 NA NA TRBV7-9
CASSFTEAFF TGTGCCAGCAGCTTCACTGAAGCTTTCTTT TRBJ1-1 NA NA TRBV6-1